These T cell receptor beta chains were read from a single sample in a study of shared clonotypes between healthy human individuals. Generated by immunoSEQ multiplex PCR, the TCRdb table keeps only in-frame clones and is missing some. This table holds millions of clones, just over 90% found once. Sequencing used naive CD4+ T cells sorted from blood. The receptors were gathered from a man younger than 30 in good health. The CDR3 runs from the conserved cysteine through the conserved F or W. The D gene is left open where the match is weak. Some rows mark clone size as missing; the rest say once, few, many or name a class of expanded clone.

D gene	clone size	V gene	J gene	CDR3 DNA	CDR3 protein
.	.	TRBV27	TRBJ1-6	TGTGCCAGCAGTCCCTACGAAGTTTCACCCCTCCACTTT	CASSPYEVSPLHF
.	.	TRBV7-2	TRBJ2-4	TGTGCCAGCAGCCGACTAGGGTTAAAAAACATTCAGTACTTC	CASSRLGLKNIQYF
TRBD1	.	TRBV7-9	TRBJ1-2	TGTGCCAGCAGCTTAGCGACCCCGGGACAGCCTTTTTATGGCTACACCTTT	CASSLATPGQPFYGYTF
.	.	TRBV28	TRBJ1-3	TGTGCCAGCAGCCTACAGAAGCGCAGTCTCGGAAACACCATATATTTT	CASSLQKRSLGNTIYF
.	.	TRBV5-1	TRBJ2-7	TGCGCCAGCAGCTTGGACCCGGCAGGGGCCTACGAGCAGTACTTC	CASSLDPAGAYEQYF
.	.	TRBV18	TRBJ2-6	TGTGCCAGCTCACCACTGTGGGCTGGGGCCAACGTCCTGACTTTC	CASSPLWAGANVLTF
.	once	TRBV6-5	TRBJ2-7	TGTGCCAGCAGGAGGACGGGATACTACGAGCAGTACTTC	CASRRTGYYEQYF
TRBD2	.	TRBV5-6	TRBJ2-3	TGTGCCAGCAGCTTTCCGGGACTAGCGAGATGGAGCACAGATACGCAGTATTTT	CASSFPGLARWSTDTQYF
.	.	TRBV20-1	TRBJ2-1	TGCAGTGCTAGAGATCGAGCGGAGCAGTTCTTC	CSARDRAEQFF
.	.	TRBV6-5	TRBJ2-5	TGTGCCAGCAGTTACTCGAGGGGGGCCGGGGAGACCCAGTACTTC	CASSYSRGAGETQYF
.	.	TRBV30	TRBJ2-6	TGTGCCAGTTCTGCCCCCTCTGGGGCCAACGTCCTGACTTTC	CASSAPSGANVLTF
TRBD1	.	TRBV6-5	TRBJ2-1	TGTGCCAGCAGTTATGGGACAGTTTCCTACAATGAGCAGTTCTTC	CASSYGTVSYNEQFF
.	.	TRBV28	TRBJ1-2	TGTGCCAGCTTAGACCGCGGGGGCTACACCTTC	CASLDRGGYTF
.	.	TRBV19	TRBJ1-5	TGTGCCAGTAGTGTGACAGGAAACAATCAGCCCCAGCATTTT	CASSVTGNNQPQHF
.	few	TRBV6-5	TRBJ2-7	TGTGCCAGCAGCGACAGCTCCGAGCAGTACTTC	CASSDSSEQYF
.	.	TRBV7-8	TRBJ2-7	TGTGCCAGCACCAACGTCCGCCGGGACGGATCCTCCTACGAGCAGTACTTC	CASTNVRRDGSSYEQYF
.	.	TRBV6-1	TRBJ1-6	TGTGCCAGCAGTGGGCAGGGGCCTCATTCACCCCTCCACTTT	CASSGQGPHSPLHF
.	.	TRBV14	TRBJ1-5	TGTGCCAGCAGCCAAGAAGGTGGGCTAGGGAGTCCAAGGCAGCCCCAGCATTTT	CASSQEGGLGSPRQPQHF
.	.	TRBV27	TRBJ1-2	TGTGCCAGCAGTCGCGGTGGAGATATCTATGGCTACACCTTC	CASSRGGDIYGYTF
.	.	TRBV6-5	TRBJ2-6	TGTGCCAGCAGTTACGCGTTGGCTGGGGCCAACGTCCTGACTTTC	CASSYALAGANVLTF
.	.	TRBV6-5	TRBJ1-1	TGTGCCAGCAGTCACCCGGGGTCCACTGAAGCTTTCTTT	CASSHPGSTEAFF
.	.	TRBV10-3	TRBJ1-5	TGTGCCATCAGTGGGGGGGGCCACAATCAGCCCCAGCATTTT	CAISGGGHNQPQHF
TRBD2	.	TRBV2	TRBJ2-3	TGTGCCAGCAGGACCTCTAGCGGGGGGGCCGGTGATACGCAGTATTTT	CASRTSSGGAGDTQYF
.	.	TRBV6-5	TRBJ1-1	TGTGCCAGCAGTTACGTATCAGGGGTTATGAACACTGAAGCTTTCTTT	CASSYVSGVMNTEAFF
.	once	TRBV7-2	TRBJ1-1	TGTGCCAGCAGCTTACAGGGGTTGGCGAACACTGAAGCTTTCTTT	CASSLQGLANTEAFF
.	.	TRBV30	TRBJ1-6	TGTGCCTGGAGTGCAAGGGATGGACGGAATTCACCCCTCCACTTT	CAWSARDGRNSPLHF
.	.	TRBV15	TRBJ2-3	TGTGCCACCAGCAGAGACAGCAACACAGATACGCAGTATTTT	CATSRDSNTDTQYF
.	.	TRBV5-4	TRBJ2-1	TGTGCCAGCAGCTTGGAAGCAGGAACCTACAATGAGCAGTTCTTC	CASSLEAGTYNEQFF
.	.	TRBV10-3	TRBJ1-6	TGTGCCATCAGGGCACAGGGTTCCTATAATTCACCCCTCCACTTT	CAIRAQGSYNSPLHF
.	.	TRBV14	TRBJ2-3	TGTGCCAGCAGCCAAACCCTAAGGTTGGGTGGCACAGATACGCAGTATTTT	CASSQTLRLGGTDTQYF
.	.	TRBV4-1	TRBJ1-5	TGCGCCAGCAGCCAAGGGGGTTATAGCAATCAGCCCCAGCATTTT	CASSQGGYSNQPQHF
TRBD1	.	TRBV7-2	TRBJ2-6	TGTGCCAGCAGCTTTGGACAGGCCTCTGGGGCCAACGTCCTGACTTTC	CASSFGQASGANVLTF
TRBD2	.	TRBV11-2	TRBJ2-5	TGTGCCAGCAGCTTCACCGGGACTAGCAAACCTGGCACACGAGAGACCCAGTACTTC	CASSFTGTSKPGTRETQYF
.	.	TRBV19	TRBJ2-7	TGTGCCAGTAGTATTATTGCGAGCTCCTACGAGCAGTACTTC	CASSIIASSYEQYF
.	.	TRBV5-1	TRBJ2-3	TGCGCCAGCAGCTTGGGGAAACTCGGGGTGGCAGATACGCAGTATTTT	CASSLGKLGVADTQYF
TRBD1	once	TRBV6-4	TRBJ1-4	TGTGCCAGCACTGGACAGGCTCGCCGGGGGACGACTAATGAAAAACTGTTTTTT	CASTGQARRGTTNEKLFF
.	once	TRBV20-1	TRBJ2-7	TGCAGCGACGTGGAGTACGAGCAGTACTTC	CSDVEYEQYF
TRBD2	.	TRBV5-1	TRBJ2-1	TGCGCCAGCAGCTTGGAAGGTAGCGGGGTCTCCTACAATGAGCAGTTCTTC	CASSLEGSGVSYNEQFF
TRBD1	.	TRBV7-9	TRBJ1-2	TGTGCCAGCAGCTTACGACAGGGGAACTACACCTTC	CASSLRQGNYTF
.	.	TRBV25-1	TRBJ2-5	TGTGCCAGCAGTGTAGGATGGGGTCGGGTCCAAGAGACCCAGTACTTC	CASSVGWGRVQETQYF
TRBD1	.	TRBV10-2	TRBJ2-7	TGCGCCAGCAGTCACGGACAGGGGTACGAGCAGTACTTC	CASSHGQGYEQYF
TRBD2	.	TRBV11-2	TRBJ2-5	TGTGCCAGCAGCTTACAAACTAGCGGGGTGACCCAGTACTTC	CASSLQTSGVTQYF